The 16 T cell receptor beta chains reported below all come from one sample, sequenced in a study of CD8 T cells in Susac syndrome. Random hexamers primed reverse transcription of about 0.45 to 1 ug RNA. TCRdb re-called the immunoSEQ multiplex PCR reads with MiXCR, one entry per CDR3 protein. The repertoire holds just over 150,000 distinct CDR3 sequences, with 85% to 95% as singletons. The sample consisted of CD4+ T cells from PBMCs. Receptors originate from a human donor with Susac syndrome.

The chain links TRBV7-9 to TRBJ2-5; 7 bases align to TRBD1. The ends lost 1 base at V and 2 bases at J; junction bases unmatched: 4. In germline, CDR1 is SEHNR, CDR2 FQNEAQ (reference sequence). The CDR3 extends over 15 amino acids. The CDR3 DNA reads as TGTGCCAGCAGCTTAGGGGACAGTAAACAAGAGACCCAGTACTTC. Residues: CASSLGDSKQETQYF.

V is TRBV12-5 and J is TRBJ1-2; D might be TRBD1 (5 bases). This CDR3 spans 13 amino acids. The ends were cut back, 6 bases at V and 4 bases at J, with 12 bases in the middle. Per the germline V gene, CDR1 is LGHNT and CDR2 is FRNRAP. The CDR3 region has the DNA TGTGCTAGTGGATTCGAGGGGCCCTATGGCTACACCTTC. It codes for CASGFEGPYGYTF.

In DNA form, the CDR3 reads TGTGCCAGCAGCCACCGGGACCAGTTCGCGAACACCGGGGAGCTGTTTTTT. Protein product: CASSHRDQFANTGELFF. The V call is TRBV3-1, the J call TRBJ2-2; D possibly matches TRBD1 or TRBD2 (5 bases each). Between the trimmed V and J ends, which lost 3 bases and 0 bases, there was a span of 14 bases. This CDR3 region has 17 residues. Germline CDR1 and CDR2: LGHDT and YNNKEL (reference sequence).

This clonotype was detected only once. The chain combines TRBV5-1 with TRBJ2-2; a possible D gene is TRBD2 (6 bases). Per germline, CDR1 SGHRS and CDR2 YFSETQ. The length of the CDR3 is 13 residues. V gave up 4 bases and J gave up 7 bases, with 11 bases separating them. The CDR3 coding sequence is TGCGCCAGCAGCGGTGCGGGGATCGGGGAGCTGTTTTTT. Protein sequence: CASSGAGIGELFF.

In DNA form, the CDR3 reads TGCAGTGCTAGAAGGGGAACGGGACTAGGGGAGACCCAGTACTTC. Translated, it gives CSARRGTGLGETQYF. The rearrangement links TRBV20-1 to TRBJ2-5; 8 nucleotides agree with TRBD2. The CDR3 length is 15 residues. Germline CDR1 and CDR2: DFQATT and SNEGSKA (reference sequence). The V gene end was trimmed by 2 bases and the J gene end by 5 bases; junction bases not matched to a gene: 10.

The chain combines TRBV20-1 with TRBJ2-1; no definite D call. This CDR3 region has 14 residues. The V gene's germline CDR1 is DFQATT and CDR2 SNEGSKA (reference sequence). V was cut by 7 bases and J by 0 bases, with 13 bases left in between. This chain's CDR3 is CSVTPSSSYNEQFF. CDR3 sequence (DNA): TGCAGTGTCACCCCATCGAGCTCCTACAATGAGCAGTTCTTC.

The chain combines TRBV13 with TRBJ2-5; D is ambiguous. The CDR3 totals 13 residues. Germline V lookup: CDR1 PRHDT, CDR2 FYEKMQ (reference sequence). Trimming removed 5 bases from V and 5 bases from J, with 12 bases in between. The CDR3 region has the DNA TGTGCCAGCAGCCTACGGCCTGTGGAGACCCAGTACTTC. Encoded protein: CASSLRPVETQYF.

The chain is built from TRBV4-3 and TRBJ2-4; the match to TRBD2 covers 9 bases. V lost 0 bases and J lost 3; bases outside the gene matches: 9. The CDR3 covers 18 residues. Per the germline V gene, CDR1 is LGHNA and CDR2 is YSLEER. CDR3 sequence: CASSQEIPAGGLKNIQYF. The CDR3 DNA sequence: TGCGCCAGCAGCCAAGAGATCCCAGCGGGGGGCCTCAAAAACATTCAGTACTTC.

The chain carries TRBV12-3 or TRBV12-4 and TRBJ1-2; D remains ambiguous. Trimming left V 4 bases short and J 4 bases short, with 16 bases between. The length of the CDR3 is 15 residues. In nucleotides, the CDR3 is TGTGCCAGCAGTTCATTTCTGGAAGCAACCTATGGCTACACCTTC. Protein sequence: CASSSFLEATYGYTF.

The chain is built from TRBV23-1 and TRBJ1-2; D unresolved. TRBV23-1 is filed as an ORF, its function uncertain. The CDR3 runs to 15 residues. V was clipped by 4 bases and J by 5 bases, with 17 bases between them. CDR3 nucleotides: TGCGCCAGCAGTCTCATTGCCGGGCCGATATATGGCTACACCTTC. The encoded protein is CASSLIAGPIYGYTF.

This chain links TRBV29-1 with TRBJ1-2; D is perhaps TRBD1 (6 bases). The CDR3 runs 11 residues. V lost 5 bases and J lost 4, with 8 bases in between. The germline CDR1 and CDR2 sequences are SQVTM and ANQGSEA. As DNA, the CDR3 is TGCAGCGTTTCAGGGGCCTATGGCTACACCTTC. This sequence encodes CSVSGAYGYTF.

This chain connects TRBV7-9 to TRBJ2-5; TRBD2 matches at 10 bases. The CDR3 consists of 15 residues. Trimming at V came to 4 bases and at J to 2 bases, leaving 4 bases not matched to a gene. CDR1 and CDR2 (germline): SEHNR, FQNEAQ (reference sequence). Here the CDR3 DNA reads TGTGCCAGCAGCTCCAGGACTAGCGGACAAGAGACCCAGTACTTC. This encodes CASSSRTSGQETQYF.

The chain recombines TRBV4-3 with TRBJ2-7, with 7 bases fitting TRBD2. This CDR3 contains 15 residues. Germline V gene lookup returns CDR1 LGHNA and CDR2 YSLEER. Trimming cost V 1 base and J 3 bases; bases outside gene matches: 6. CDR3 residues: CASSQGGGRNYEQYF. In nucleotides, the CDR3 is TGCGCCAGCAGCCAAGGCGGGGGAAGAAACTACGAGCAGTACTTC.

The genes are TRBV15 and TRBJ2-3; 8 bases fit TRBD2. The CDR3 is 16 residues long. Per the germline V gene, CDR1 is LNHNV and CDR2 is YYDKDF (reference sequence). The trim removed 1 base at V and 2 bases at J, leaving 5 bases unmatched. The DNA of the CDR3 is TGTGCCACCAGCAGAGGGACGCGGGGGGTCACAGATACGCAGTATTTT. Amino acids: CATSRGTRGVTDTQYF.

V and J are TRBV5-1 and TRBJ2-1, with D perhaps matching TRBD1 or TRBD2 (5 bases each). V shed 0 bases and J shed 6 bases, with 7 bases lying between them. Germline lookup yields CDR1 SGHRS and CDR2 YFSETQ. There are 13 residues in the CDR3. The CDR3 here is CASSLGGINEQFF. Written as DNA, the CDR3 is TGCGCCAGCAGCTTGGGGGGGATCAATGAGCAGTTCTTC.

The CDR3 DNA reads TGCGCCAGCAGCCATGGCCTCGGACTAGAGTTGTACTTC. As protein: CASSHGLGLELYF. The chain is built from TRBV4-3 and TRBJ2-7, with 7 bases identical to TRBD2. This CDR3 is 13 amino acids long. After removal of 3 bases from V and 12 bases from J, the junction contained 11 bases not matched to a gene. Germline assignment: CDR1 LGHNA and CDR2 YSLEER.